This TCR beta chain was captured by sequencing in a study of T cell repertoires in aging, cancer and after chemotherapy (dated by TCRdb to the late 2010s). For context, the study as a whole: The donors fell into six age groups ranging from 30 or younger to 70 or older, and each group had at least three individuals. Several million TCR reads were contained in the full dataset. Alongside some 96 healthy donors serving as a reference group, the cohort included 200 to 250 cancer patients, of whom roughly 90 had hematological cancers and fewer than 140 had solid cancers. The study profiled peripheral blood TCR beta repertoires from healthy donors and cancer patients to examine immunoaging and T cell reconstitution after chemotherapy. Paired pre- and post-chemotherapy samples in the solid tumor group came from brain tumor (glioblastoma) patients receiving temozolomide-based therapy.

Paper-wide results and their limitations: It was noted by the authors that conclusions about immunological memory after chemotherapy cannot be drawn from the repertoire data. In both cancer cohorts, the median generation probability rose over the chemotherapy interval, which suggests that the repertoire was reconstituted through rebound thymic output. In healthy donors, the decline in TCR diversity with age was mainly explained by loss of richness, whereas in cancer patients loss of evenness was also found to contribute. Compared with age-matched healthy donors, untreated patients with either hematological or solid cancers had significantly lower TCR diversity in the blood along with higher clonality.

TCR beta rearrangements were amplified from genomic DNA isolated from peripheral blood, not from sorted cells or RNA. Notes on this clonotype: Its binding antigen is unknown. Base qualities are not recorded, but no much larger clone differs from it by a single base.

A distance of 20 bases separates the germline ends of V and J, which lose 1 base and 5 bases respectively. CDR1 MNHNS and CDR2 SASEGT were looked up in the germline V gene. The CDR3, cysteine through phenylalanine, is 17 amino acids long. The only DNA kept is the CDR3, 51 bases in frame from the first base. Rearranged TRB sequences spanning V, D and J segments were amplified in a multiplex touch-down PCR with a mixed TRB-A/B primer pool. Illumina adapters and sample indices were attached to the amplicons in two consecutive PCR reactions using Phusion HS II polymerase. Amplicons were gel-purified using the NucleoSpin Gel and PCR Clean-up kit and were subsequently checked with Qubit and an Agilent 2100 Bioanalyzer. Libraries were sequenced on an Illumina MiSeq using 600-cycle, single-indexed, paired-end runs. The authors processed their data as follows. Processing of the TRB sequences was carried out with MiXCR versions 2.12 and 3.0.5. Each unique CDR3 nucleotide sequence was treated as one clone, and only productive sequences with two or more reads were kept. The repertoire metrics were Shannon diversity, evenness, clonality (calculated as one minus evenness), and diversity profiles parameterized by alpha from 0 to 5. The IGoR algorithm was used to calculate generation probabilities for clones in the paired samples taken before and after chemotherapy. Starting from the raw public reads, TCRdb applied fastp trimming at Q25, assembled clones with MiXCR and retained in-frame beta chains. All rows with the same CDR3 protein become a single entry with the most common DNA and genes. TCRdb's processing, not the study's, gives the V and J calls here. Counted in this sample were roughly 2,300 distinct CDR3 sequences; 30% to 35% of them appeared once. Around 30% of the sample is held by the ten biggest clonotypes.

What was sequenced was blood. This sequence was found in a human donor with a solid tumor. Recombination connected TRBV6-1 to TRBJ2-5; the D gene is unclear. The CDR3 region has the sequence CASSEGGRGHVRETQYF. In nucleotide form, the sequence is TGTGCCAGCAGTGAAGGTGGTCGTGGCCATGTAAGGGAGACCCAGTACTTC.